A single sample is the source of the 24 T cell receptor beta chains below, sequenced in a study of blood T cell repertoires in COVID-19. The data were produced by immunoSEQ multiplex PCR, yet TCRdb's version contains in-frame clones alone and is incomplete. This sample carries 150,000 or so clones, more than 75% of them seen once, and the ten largest clones take more than 9.5%. Sequenced input: peripheral blood. Receptors were obtained from an older woman with COVID-19, enrolled during active disease.

The CDR3 loop is CASSSPGGYSPLHF. The CDR3 bases are TGTGCCAGCAGCTCACCCGGGGGTTATTCACCCCTCCACTTT. V gene TRBV7-2 combines with J gene TRBJ1-6; weak D call: TRBD1 (5 bases). Trimming cost V 4 bases and J 8 bases, with 12 bases left between them. The CDR3 loop spans 14 amino acids. Germline values: CDR1 SGHTA, CDR2 FQGNSA.

The chain links TRBV5-4 to TRBJ1-2, with a weak D call TRBD1 (5 bases). With 0 bases removed from V and 8 bases from J, the gap between germline ends came to 11 bases. CDR3 size: 13 residues. Germline values: CDR1 SGHNT, CDR2 YYREEE (reference sequence). The CDR3 sequence: CASSLEGDRGYTF. DNA for the CDR3: TGTGCCAGCAGCTTGGAAGGGGATCGGGGCTACACCTTC.

The CDR3 reads CASSYDANRGGYTF. The CDR3 bases are TGTGCCAGCAGTTACGATGCCAACAGGGGTGGCTACACCTTC. This rearrangement joins TRBV6-2 or TRBV6-3 to TRBJ1-2; TRBD1 matches at 7 bases. The CDR3 loop spans 14 amino acids. With V trimmed by 2 bases and J by 7 bases, 7 bases remained unmatched. The germline gives CDR1 MNHEY, CDR2 SVGEGT.

The chain joins TRBV10-3 to TRBJ1-5; D perhaps matches TRBD1 (5 bases). CDR3 length equals 14 residues. V lost 6 bases and J 5 bases, leaving 14 bases between the germline ends. Germline V gene lookup returns CDR1 ENHRY and CDR2 SYGVKD. CDR3 coding DNA: TGTGCCATCAGAGCAGGGCAAGAAGATCAGCCCCAGCATTTT. This gives the protein CAIRAGQEDQPQHF.

The chain uses TRBV9 and TRBJ1-2; D call uncertain. There are 13 residues in the CDR3. V was clipped by 0 bases and J by 7 bases, with 10 bases between them. The V gene's germline CDR1 is SGDLS and CDR2 YYNGEE. This CDR3 is CASSVASGFGYTF. The CDR3 bases are TGTGCCAGCAGCGTAGCATCAGGCTTTGGCTACACCTTC.

This chain joins TRBV30 and TRBJ1-1, with a weak D call TRBD1 (5 bases). V was clipped by 2 bases and J by 6 bases, with 10 bases between them. Per the germline V gene, CDR1 is GTSNPN and CDR2 is SVGIG (reference sequence). The CDR3 covers 12 residues. This CDR3 reads CAWSNQGAEAFF. The CDR3 DNA sequence: TGTGCCTGGAGTAATCAAGGGGCTGAAGCTTTCTTT. Drawing the rest from reference TRBV30 and TRBJ1-1, the complete variable domain is SQTIHQWPATLVQPVGSPLSLECTVEGTSNPNLYWYRQAAGRGLQLLFYSVGIGQISSEVPQNLSASRPQDRQFILSSKKLLLSDSGFYLCAWSNQGAEAFFGQGTRLTVV.

The CDR3 sequence: CATTRTGGGGANVLTF. Written as DNA, the CDR3 is TGTGCCACTACCCGAACAGGGGGCGGTGGGGCCAACGTCCTGACTTTC. V and J are TRBV5-4 and TRBJ2-6, with 9 bases lining up with TRBD1. Germline assignment: CDR1 SGHNT and CDR2 YYREEE (reference sequence). The CDR3 spans 16 residues. V shed 9 bases, J shed 3 bases, and the junction held 10 bases outside the gene matches.

The V gene is TRBV10-1, the J gene TRBJ1-5; D uncertain. Trimming removed 2 bases from V and 1 base from J, with 9 bases in between. CDR3 length: 15 residues. The germline V gene encodes CDR1 WNHNN and CDR2 SYGVQD (reference sequence). CDR3 coding DNA: TGCGCCAGCAGTGAGGGCACACGCAGCAATCAGCCCCAGCATTTT. Its translation: CASSEGTRSNQPQHF.

The sample holds one count of this clone. This chain connects TRBV10-3 to TRBJ2-1; 7 bases map to TRBD1. This CDR3 contains 13 residues. Germline V gene sequence: CDR1 ENHRY, CDR2 SYGVKD. V gave up 6 bases and J gave up 12 bases; unmatched junction bases: 11. This CDR3 reads CAIRSNQGVWQFF. In DNA form, the CDR3 reads TGTGCCATCAGATCAAACCAGGGGGTCTGGCAGTTCTTC.

The table lists this clone with a count of one. This rearrangement joins TRBV4-1 to TRBJ1-2; 8 bases map to TRBD1. V was pared by 5 bases and J by 6 bases, with 14 bases of the junction left unmatched. The germline V gene has CDR1 MGHRA and CDR2 YSYEKL. This CDR3 contains 16 residues. The CDR3, as DNA: TGCGCCAGCAGCGCGGCCAGGGGGCCGGAAAGTCATGGCTACACCTTC. Amino acids: CASSAARGPESHGYTF.

The V call is TRBV7-2, the J call TRBJ1-6; TRBD1 aligns across 9 bases. This CDR3 region has 13 residues. The V and J ends lost 4 bases and 13 bases, in that order; junction bases with no gene match: 5. CDR1 SGHTA and CDR2 FQGNSA come from the germline V gene. This chain's CDR3 is CASSSTGGGPLHF. The CDR3 nucleotides are TGTGCCAGCAGCTCAACAGGGGGCGGCCCCCTCCACTTT.

The sample holds a few counts of this clone. V usage is TRBV27 and J usage is TRBJ1-5, with D maybe TRBD1 (6 bases). The CDR3 extends over 13 amino acids. V shed 4 bases and J shed 6 bases, with 10 bases lying between them. The germline CDR1 and CDR2 sequences are MNHEY and SMNVEV (reference sequence). The CDR3 spells CASSSGVGQPQHF. Written as DNA, the CDR3 is TGTGCCAGCAGTTCAGGGGTGGGTCAGCCCCAGCATTTT.

The chain employs TRBV5-6 and TRBJ1-4, with TRBD1 matching over 7 bases. Losses at the gene ends were 4 bases for V and 7 bases for J; bases not matched to a gene: 7. The CDR3 spans 14 residues. Germline-derived CDR1 and CDR2 are SGHDT and YYEEEE. The CDR3 loop reads CASSTRGLGEKLFF. The CDR3 bases are TGTGCCAGCAGCACCAGGGGGTTAGGTGAAAAACTGTTTTTT.

The V and J genes are TRBV27 and TRBJ1-3, with 9 bases fitting TRBD1. J gave up 4 bases and V 2 bases, and 3 bases lay outside the gene matches. This CDR3 comprises 15 residues. Germline CDR1 reads MNHEY; CDR2 reads SMNVEV (reference sequence). The CDR3 nucleotides read TGTGCCAGCAGTTTAAGGACAGGGGAAGGAAACACCATATATTTT. It translates to CASSLRTGEGNTIYF.

The chain recombines TRBV6-1 with TRBJ2-7; D unclear. CDR3 length: 16 amino acids. V lost 3 bases, J lost 3 bases, and 18 bases lay in between. Germline lookup yields CDR1 MNHNS and CDR2 SASEGT. Written as DNA, the CDR3 is TGTGCCAGCAGTGATTCGGTGGAGTTACATTTCTACGAGCAGTACTTC. Protein: CASSDSVELHFYEQYF.

The chain couples TRBV11-2 to TRBJ1-1, with 8 bases identical to TRBD1. The CDR3 runs to 16 residues. V lost 5 bases and J lost 1; bases outside the gene matches: 9. Germline V CDR1 and CDR2: SGHAT, FQNNGV. CDR3 region: CASSPLWGQENTEAFF. CDR3 nucleotides: TGTGCCAGCAGCCCCCTTTGGGGACAGGAGAACACTGAAGCTTTCTTT.

This clone was observed a single time. V is TRBV19 and J is TRBJ1-2; TRBD1 is a possible D gene (6 bases). The V gene's germline CDR1 is LNHDA and CDR2 SQIVND (reference sequence). The V and J ends lost 6 bases and 6 bases respectively, with 20 bases between them. This CDR3 is built from 15 residues. CDR3 residues: CASRTGTLTENGYTF. CDR3 nucleotide sequence: TGTGCCAGTAGGACCGGGACACTAACCGAAAATGGCTACACCTTC.

The V and J genes are TRBV29-1 and TRBJ2-3, with TRBD2 identical over 7 bases. Germline V gene sequence: CDR1 SQVTM, CDR2 ANQGSEA. The trim removed 3 bases at V and 2 bases at J, leaving 8 bases unmatched. This CDR3 is built from 15 residues. CDR3 coding DNA: TGCAGCGTTGATGAGGCGGGGGTATACACAGATACGCAGTATTTT. It translates to CSVDEAGVYTDTQYF.

In its sample, this clone was seen once. The J gene is TRBJ2-2, the V gene TRBV9, with a tentative D call TRBD1 (6 bases). Germline V gives CDR1 SGDLS, CDR2 YYNGEE. The germline V and J ends were trimmed by 3 bases and 5 bases, with 23 bases remaining between them. This CDR3 is 18 amino acids long. The CDR3 DNA reads TGTGCCAGCAGCGATGAACTACAGGGACGAACAGTGACCGGGGAGCTGTTTTTT. Amino acids: CASSDELQGRTVTGELFF.

The chain joins TRBV20-1 to TRBJ1-2, with TRBD1 as a possible D gene (6 bases). Germline CDR1 DFQATT, CDR2 SNEGSKA (reference sequence). The CDR3 totals 14 residues. Trimming took off 3 bases at V and 0 bases at J, with 11 bases between the two ends. CDR3 loop: CSASSRGANYGYTF. CDR3 nucleotide sequence: TGCAGTGCTAGTAGCAGGGGAGCTAACTATGGCTACACCTTC.

The V gene is TRBV14, the J gene TRBJ1-1; tentative D call: TRBD1 (5 bases). V dropped 7 bases and J dropped 2 bases, with 11 bases sitting between them. Germline-derived CDR1 and CDR2 are SGHDN and FVKESK. The CDR3 spans 13 residues. CDR3 DNA sequence: TGTGCCAGCAAAACGGGACTTAACACTGAAGCTTTCTTT. Its translation is CASKTGLNTEAFF.

The chain employs TRBV18 and TRBJ2-3; D is unclear. CDR3 length: 13 amino acids. Germline loops: CDR1 KGHSH, CDR2 LQKENI. Trimming shortened V by 3 bases and J by 2 bases, and 6 bases separated the two germline ends. CDR3 DNA sequence: TGTGCCAGCTCACCGTTCCACACAGATACGCAGTATTTT. It specifies CASSPFHTDTQYF.

The V gene is TRBV5-1, the J gene TRBJ2-2; a weak D match, TRBD1 (5 bases). Germline CDR1 and CDR2: SGHRS and YFSETQ. The CDR3 totals 15 residues. The V end was cut by 4 bases, the J end by 5 bases, with 15 bases between. The CDR3 is CASSTVLDKTGELFF. CDR3 nucleotide sequence: TGCGCCAGCAGCACCGTTCTGGACAAGACCGGGGAGCTGTTTTTT.

The chain combines TRBV3-1 (or the pseudogene TRBV3-2) with TRBJ2-1, with TRBD2 matching over 9 bases. Trimming took 6 bases from V and 9 from J; bases not matched to a gene: 12. The CDR3 totals 15 residues. The germline CDR1 and CDR2 sequences are LGHDT and YNNKEL (reference sequence). The CDR3 region has the DNA TGTGCCAGCAGGGGGGATAGCGGGGGCCCGGGTGAGCAGTTCTTC. This gives the protein CASRGDSGGPGEQFF.